A selection of T cell receptor beta chains follows, all from one sample in a study of beta chain features in type 1 diabetes. Assay used: immunoSEQ multiplex PCR; TCRdb lists only in-frame clones, some missing. In the table there are about 620,000 clones, about 14% of which are singletons. Specimen: naive CD4+ T cells from blood. The receptors derive from a man younger than 35 in good health. The CDR3 runs from the conserved cysteine through the conserved F or W. D genes are given only for firm matches. Clone size is given for some rows only: seen once, a few or many times, or a class if the clone is expanded.

J gene | D gene | CDR3 length | clone size | V gene | CDR3 DNA | CDR3 protein
TRBJ2-7 | NA | 17 | few | TRBV4-3 | TGCGCCAGCAGCCAAGATGAGGCCGGAAGGGGGTTCTACGAGCAGTACTTC | CASSQDEAGRGFYEQYF
TRBJ1-3 | TRBD1 | 16 | NA | TRBV11-2 | TGTGCCAGCAGCTTAACGGGACAGAGCTCTGGAAACACCATATATTTT | CASSLTGQSSGNTIYF
TRBJ2-3 | TRBD2 | 15 | few | TRBV7-2 | TGTGCCAGCAGCTACGGGGGGGCCCGCACAGATACGCAGTATTTT | CASSYGGARTDTQYF
TRBJ2-4 | NA | 17 | few | TRBV28 | TGTGCCAGCAGTCAACCTGGGGCTCTCGGACTAAAAAACATTCAGTACTTC | CASSQPGALGLKNIQYF
TRBJ1-3 | NA | 13 | NA | TRBV9 | TGTGCCAGCAGCGGACAGCTCGGTAACACCATATATTTT | CASSGQLGNTIYF
TRBJ2-1 | TRBD2 | 18 | NA | TRBV9 | TGTGCCAGCAGCGTAGGTAGCCGGACTAGCGGGAGGGCCAATGAGCAGTTCTTC | CASSVGSRTSGRANEQFF
TRBJ2-3 | NA | 15 | few | TRBV9 | TGTGCCAGCAGCGTTGGCGGGATCCACACAGATACGCAGTATTTT | CASSVGGIHTDTQYF
TRBJ1-2 | NA | 13 | NA | TRBV18 | TGTGCCAGCTCACCAGGGGAAGGCTATGGCTACACCTTC | CASSPGEGYGYTF
TRBJ1-4 | TRBD1 | 14 | NA | TRBV6-5 | TGTGCCAGCAGGACAGGGGCCACTAATGAAAAACTGTTTTTT | CASRTGATNEKLFF
TRBJ1-1 | NA | 14 | few | TRBV6-6 | TGTGCCAGCAGATTACAGGGATCGGTAGCTGAAGCTTTCTTT | CASRLQGSVAEAFF
TRBJ2-5 | NA | 15 | few | TRBV15 | TGTGCCACCAGCAGTCTATCGGGACTCACGGAGACCCAGTACTTC | CATSSLSGLTETQYF
TRBJ2-3 | TRBD2 | 15 | few | TRBV7-3 | TGTGCCAGCAGCATATCTAGCGGGGTTTGGGATACGCAGTATTTT | CASSISSGVWDTQYF
TRBJ2-3 | TRBD1 | 17 | NA | TRBV5-4 | TGTGCCAGCAACCCGCCCGGGACAGCAACTAGCACAGATACGCAGTATTTT | CASNPPGTATSTDTQYF
TRBJ1-3 | TRBD1 | 15 | NA | TRBV14 | TGTGCCAGCACCTCGACAGGGCACTCTGGAAACACCATATATTTT | CASTSTGHSGNTIYF
TRBJ1-5 | NA | 16 | few | TRBV7-2 | TGTGCCAGCAGCTTAATAAGCACAGGGCAGAGTCAGCCCCAGCATTTT | CASSLISTGQSQPQHF
TRBJ1-6 | NA | 15 | NA | TRBV5-4 | TGTGCCAGCAGCTTGGGCCAGGGAGATATTTCACCCCTCCACTTT | CASSLGQGDISPLHF
TRBJ2-1 | NA | 10 | NA | TRBV20-1 | TGCAGTGCTAGGCGGGAAGAGCAGTTCTTC | CSARREEQFF
TRBJ1-1 | TRBD1 | 15 | many | TRBV7-9 | TGTGCCAGCACCTACAGGGGAGGTCGTAACACTGAAGCTTTCTTT | CASTYRGGRNTEAFF
TRBJ1-1 | TRBD1 | 14 | few | TRBV9 | TGTGCCAGCAGCCTACGAAGACAGGGTGGTGAAGCTTTCTTT | CASSLRRQGGEAFF
TRBJ1-1 | NA | 15 | NA | TRBV7-8 | TGTGCCAGCAGCCCCCTTGGCCTGAGAACAACTGAAGCTTTCTTT | CASSPLGLRTTEAFF
TRBJ2-5 | NA | 14 | NA | TRBV7-2 | TGTGCCAGCAGACTAACCATAGGGGGAGAGACCCAGTACTTC | CASRLTIGGETQYF
TRBJ2-2 | TRBD2 | 15 | NA | TRBV2 | TGTGCCAGCATGAGGACTAGCGGCCTCACCGGGGAGCTGTTTTTT | CASMRTSGLTGELFF
TRBJ2-1 | NA | 15 | few | TRBV19 | TGTGCCAGTAGTATAGTGGCCCTCGGGAACAATGAGCAGTTCTTC | CASSIVALGNNEQFF
TRBJ1-1 | NA | 14 | few | TRBV14 | TGTGCCAGCAGTCTAAGGGAAGGGGGCACTGAAGCTTTCTTT | CASSLREGGTEAFF
TRBJ2-4 | NA | 17 | NA | TRBV4-1 | TGCGCCAGCAGCCTAACCGGGGCCCCAACGCCCCAAAACATTCAGTACTTC | CASSLTGAPTPQNIQYF
TRBJ2-5 | TRBD2 | 15 | few | TRBV5-1 | TGCGCCAGCAGCTTGGCCTCGGGGGGGCAAGAGACCCAGTACTTC | CASSLASGGQETQYF
TRBJ2-7 | NA | 13 | NA | TRBV18 | TGTGCCAGCTCACCTTCCCTCGGGAACGAGCAGTACTTC | CASSPSLGNEQYF
TRBJ2-3 | TRBD2 | 16 | NA | TRBV28 | TGTGCCAGCAGTTTTAGCGGGACCGCTAGCACAGATACGCAGTATTTT | CASSFSGTASTDTQYF
TRBJ2-7 | TRBD1 | 15 | few | TRBV6-6 | TGTGCCAGCAGTTCCTGGACAGGGGGCGGCTACGAGCAGTACTTC | CASSSWTGGGYEQYF
TRBJ1-2 | NA | 13 | NA | TRBV5-1 | TGCGCCAGCAGCTTGGGGAAGAACTATGGCTACACCTTC | CASSLGKNYGYTF
TRBJ1-2 | NA | 11 | NA | TRBV20-1 | TGCAGTGCAGCGGGGCACTATGGCTACACCTTC | CSAAGHYGYTF
TRBJ2-1 | NA | 17 | NA | TRBV27 | TGTGCCAGCAGTTCGGACTGGGAGCCTGGATTATACAATGAGCAGTTCTTC | CASSSDWEPGLYNEQFF
TRBJ2-7 | TRBD2 | 16 | few | TRBV7-2 | TGTGCCAGCAGCCGGGAGGGGGGAATAAAGGCCTACGAGCAGTACTTC | CASSREGGIKAYEQYF
TRBJ2-1 | NA | 16 | NA | TRBV5-1 | TGCGCCAGCAGCTTGTTAGGCCGGGTTTCCTACAATGAGCAGTTCTTC | CASSLLGRVSYNEQFF
TRBJ2-5 | NA | 11 | few | TRBV11-2 | TGTGCCAGCAGCTTATTGGAGACCCAGTACTTC | CASSLLETQYF
TRBJ2-1 | TRBD1 | 15 | few | TRBV9 | TGTGCCAGCAGCGTGGACAGGGGCTCCTACAATGAGCAGTTCTTC | CASSVDRGSYNEQFF
TRBJ2-7 | NA | 13 | few | TRBV19 | TGTGCCAGTAGTATACTTCCAACCTACGAGCAGTACTTC | CASSILPTYEQYF
TRBJ2-7 | TRBD1 | 14 | NA | TRBV7-9 | TGTGCCAGCAGCTTGACCAGGGGGCACTACGAGCAGTACTTC | CASSLTRGHYEQYF
TRBJ1-1 | NA | 13 | NA | TRBV29-1 | TGCAGCGTTGTTTACACCACTTACACTGAAGCTTTCTTT | CSVVYTTYTEAFF
TRBJ2-7 | NA | 14 | few | TRBV5-4 | TGTGCCAGCAGCCCGCCCGGGGGCGAATACGAGCAGTACTTC | CASSPPGGEYEQYF
TRBJ2-2 | TRBD1 | 16 | few | TRBV9 | TGTGCCAGCAGCGAGGACAGGTTTGAGGTTTCCGGGGAGCTGTTTTTT | CASSEDRFEVSGELFF
TRBJ2-2 | NA | 16 | NA | TRBV5-1 | TGCGCCAGCACACATGCGCCAGACACGAACACCGGGGAGCTGTTTTTT | CASTHAPDTNTGELFF
TRBJ2-2 | NA | 16 | NA | TRBV5-1 | TGCGCCAGCAGCTCTCAACAGGGCTCGAACACCGGGGAGCTGTTTTTT | CASSSQQGSNTGELFF
TRBJ2-7 | TRBD1 | 15 | NA | TRBV18 | TGTGCCAGCTCACCAGAGACAGGGGGCCACTACGAGCAGTACTTC | CASSPETGGHYEQYF
TRBJ2-2 | NA | 12 | few | TRBV7-9 | TGTGCCAGCAGCTTTTCGAGGGGGGAGCTGTTTTTT | CASSFSRGELFF